This T cell receptor (beta chain) emerged from a study of blood T cells in healthy people across ages. Using a J-beta primer mix together with a sample-barcoded 5' primer, a second PCR was run for about 7 to 12 cycles. TCRdb re-analysed the 5' RACE reads in MiXCR, keeping a single row per CDR3 protein. The profile covers about 1,800,000 distinct CDR3 sequences, with roughly 27% appearing a single time and roughly 8% taken by the ten largest. J lost 1 base, V lost 6 bases, and 9 bases had no gene match. Germline V gene lookup returns CDR1 SGHVS and CDR2 FNYEAQ. The CDR3 runs to 16 residues. The chain is built from TRBV7-6 and TRBJ1-1; the match to TRBD1 covers 9 bases. This clonotype originated in a woman aged 25 to 39 in good health. The sequenced sample was blood. CDR3 loop: CASRLTGQGKNTEAFF. The CDR3 DNA reads as TGTGCCAGCAGGCTGACCGGACAGGGGAAGAACACTGAAGCTTTCTTT.